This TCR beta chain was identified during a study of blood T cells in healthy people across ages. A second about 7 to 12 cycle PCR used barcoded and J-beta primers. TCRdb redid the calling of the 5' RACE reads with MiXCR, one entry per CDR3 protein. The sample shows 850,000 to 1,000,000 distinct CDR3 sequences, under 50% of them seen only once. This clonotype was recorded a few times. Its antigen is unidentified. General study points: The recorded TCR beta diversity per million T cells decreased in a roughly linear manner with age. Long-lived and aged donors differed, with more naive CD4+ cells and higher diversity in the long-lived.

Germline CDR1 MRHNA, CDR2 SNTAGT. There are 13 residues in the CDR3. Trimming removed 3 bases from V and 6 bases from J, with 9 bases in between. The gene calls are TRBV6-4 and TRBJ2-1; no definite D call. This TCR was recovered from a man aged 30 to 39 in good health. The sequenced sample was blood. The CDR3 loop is CASSEQGLNEQFF. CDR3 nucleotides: TGTGCCAGCAGTGAACAAGGGCTCAATGAGCAGTTCTTC.